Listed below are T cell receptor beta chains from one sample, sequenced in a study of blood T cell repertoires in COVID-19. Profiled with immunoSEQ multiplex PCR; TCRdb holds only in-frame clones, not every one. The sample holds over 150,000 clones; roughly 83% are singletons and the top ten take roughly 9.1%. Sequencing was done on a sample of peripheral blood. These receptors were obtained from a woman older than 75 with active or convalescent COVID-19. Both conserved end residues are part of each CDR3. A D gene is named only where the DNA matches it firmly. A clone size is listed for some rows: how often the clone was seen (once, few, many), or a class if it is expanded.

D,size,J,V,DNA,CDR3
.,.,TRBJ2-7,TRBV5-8,TGTGCCAGCAGCTTTGGGGAGTTAGCCCCCTACGAGCAGTACTTC,CASSFGELAPYEQYF
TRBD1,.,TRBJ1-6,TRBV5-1,TGCGCCAGCAGCTTGAACCCAGGGGGGAATTCACCCCTCCACTTT,CASSLNPGGNSPLHF
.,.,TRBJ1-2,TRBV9,TGTGCCAGCAGCGTAGATCGGGACTATGGCTACACCTTC,CASSVDRDYGYTF
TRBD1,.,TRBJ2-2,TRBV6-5,TGTGCCAGCAGACCGGGACAGGGCCCTACCGGGGAGCTGTTTTTT,CASRPGQGPTGELFF
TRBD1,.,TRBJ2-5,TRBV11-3,TGTGCCAGCAGCCGTGGGACAGTACTCCAAGAGACCCAGTACTTC,CASSRGTVLQETQYF
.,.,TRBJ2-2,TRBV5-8,TGTGCCAGCAGCTTCCAGGGCTACACCGGGGAGCTGTTTTTT,CASSFQGYTGELFF
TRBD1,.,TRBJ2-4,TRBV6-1,TGTGCCAGCAGTGAACCGGGGACAGACATTCAGTACTTC,CASSEPGTDIQYF
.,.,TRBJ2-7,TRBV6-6,TGTGCCACCAGACAGGAGAGGTACGAGCAGTACTTC,CATRQERYEQYF
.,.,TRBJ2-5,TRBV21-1,TGTGCCAGCACAACGAGGGCGGGGAAGGAGACCCAGTACTTC,CASTTRAGKETQYF
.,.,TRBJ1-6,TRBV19,TGTGCCAGTAGTACAATAGATCTTTCACCCCTCCACTTT,CASSTIDLSPLHF
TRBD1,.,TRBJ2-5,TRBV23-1,TGCGCCAGCATCCCGACAGGGGGCAGGGAGACCCAGTACTTC,CASIPTGGRETQYF
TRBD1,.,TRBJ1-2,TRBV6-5,TGTGCCAGCAGTCCGGGGACAGTCGGTTGGCTGGGCTACACCTTC,CASSPGTVGWLGYTF
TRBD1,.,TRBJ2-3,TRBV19,TGTGCCAGTAGTCAGGACAGGGGCACAGATACGCAGTATTTT,CASSQDRGTDTQYF
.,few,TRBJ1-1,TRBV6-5,TGTGCCAGCAGTTACTCGGGGGGGGCGAGGAACACTGAAGCTTTCTTT,CASSYSGGARNTEAFF
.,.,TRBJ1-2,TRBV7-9,TGTGCCAGCAGCTTAGAGCCCAGGGGCCTCACGCGGGGCTACACCTTC,CASSLEPRGLTRGYTF
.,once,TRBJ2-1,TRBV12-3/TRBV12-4,TGTGCCAGCAGTTTTCGCAATGAGCAGTTCTTC,CASSFRNEQFF
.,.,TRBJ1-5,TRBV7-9,TGTGCCAGCAGCTTAGAGCTGGGGGCCCTCAATCAGCCCCAGCATTTT,CASSLELGALNQPQHF
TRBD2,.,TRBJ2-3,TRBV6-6,TGTGCCAGCCTCGGCGGGGGGGGACGCACAGATACGCAGTATTTT,CASLGGGGRTDTQYF
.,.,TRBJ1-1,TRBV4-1,TGCGCCAGCAGCCGGACGGGAACGAACACTGAAGCTTTCTTT,CASSRTGTNTEAFF
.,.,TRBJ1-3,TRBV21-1,TGTGCCAGCAGCAAAGGAGGGCCCTCTGGAAACACCATATATTTT,CASSKGGPSGNTIYF
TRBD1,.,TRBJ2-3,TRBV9,TGTGCCAGCAGCCCCCCCCCGGACAGGGAGACAGATACGCAGTATTTT,CASSPPPDRETDTQYF
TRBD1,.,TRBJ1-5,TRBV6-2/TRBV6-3,TGTGCCAGCAGCTCCGGACAGGGCTCGCCGAATCAGCCCCAGCATTTT,CASSSGQGSPNQPQHF
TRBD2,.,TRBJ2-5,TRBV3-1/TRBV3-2,TGTGCCAGCAGCCATAGCGGGGATGGGGAGACCCAGTACTTC,CASSHSGDGETQYF
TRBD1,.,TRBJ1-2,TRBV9,TGTGCCAGCAGCGTAAACCGGGACAGGACCTATGGCTACACCTTC,CASSVNRDRTYGYTF
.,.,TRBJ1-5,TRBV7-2,TGTGCCAGCAGCCCAGAGGTCGGGGGATACCAGCCCCAGCATTTT,CASSPEVGGYQPQHF
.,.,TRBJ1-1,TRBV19,TGTGCCAGTAGGGTGGACAAAATGAACACTGAAGCTTTCTTT,CASRVDKMNTEAFF
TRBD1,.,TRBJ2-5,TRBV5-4,TGTGCCAGCAGCTGGGCGGGACAGGGGGCTCGCGAGACCCAGTACTTC,CASSWAGQGARETQYF
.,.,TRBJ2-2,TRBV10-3,TGTGCCATCAGCAGCAGGGGAATAGTGAACACCGGGGAGCTGTTTTTT,CAISSRGIVNTGELFF
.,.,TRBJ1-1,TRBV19,TGTGCCAGTAGTTCTCGGGTCCGGAACACTGAAGCTTTCTTT,CASSSRVRNTEAFF
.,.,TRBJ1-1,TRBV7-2,TGTGCCGGCAGCTTAAAGTGGGCGAACACTGAAGCTTTCTTT,CAGSLKWANTEAFF
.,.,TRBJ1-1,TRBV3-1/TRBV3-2,TGTGCCAGCAGCCGGGCCAGTGAAGCTTTCTTT,CASSRASEAFF